The clone carrying this T cell receptor beta chain was recorded at least ten times. The antigen is not known. The sample comes from a study of identical twins. General observations from the study: The study drew conclusions from cross-sectional statistical analysis, not from following the same donors. Partly confounded zero-insertion analyses could result from invariant MAIT and iNKT cells.

Trimming shortened V by 4 bases and J by 3 bases, and 15 bases separated the two germline ends. This CDR3 comprises 15 residues. Addition of a universal primer site occurred through template switching, and cDNA carried unique molecular identifiers. TCRdb re-called the 5' RACE reads with MiXCR, one entry per CDR3 protein. The table includes about 690,000 distinct CDR3 sequences, around 5.7% detected once. The chain combines TRBV12-3 or TRBV12-4 with TRBJ2-5, with a weak D call TRBD2 (6 bases). This TCR was recovered from a man younger than 35 in good health. Specimen: naive T cells sorted from blood. CDR3 region: CASSSLGGEKETQYF. The CDR3 DNA reads as TGTGCCAGCAGTTCGCTGGGAGGCGAAAAAGAGACCCAGTACTTC.